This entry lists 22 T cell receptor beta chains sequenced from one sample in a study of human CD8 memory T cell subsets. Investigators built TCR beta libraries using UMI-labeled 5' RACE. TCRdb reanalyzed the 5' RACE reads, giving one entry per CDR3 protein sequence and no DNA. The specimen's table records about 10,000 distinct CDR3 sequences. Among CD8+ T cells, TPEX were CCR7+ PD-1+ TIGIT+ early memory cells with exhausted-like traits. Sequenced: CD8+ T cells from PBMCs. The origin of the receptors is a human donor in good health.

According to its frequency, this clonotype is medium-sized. Here the CDR3 reads CASSLETGTNSPLHF. This sequence joins TRBV7-6 and TRBJ1-6; the TCRdb call, TRBD1, lacks DNA for checking. CDR3 length: 15 amino acids. CDR1 and CDR2 (germline): SGHVS, FNYEAQ.

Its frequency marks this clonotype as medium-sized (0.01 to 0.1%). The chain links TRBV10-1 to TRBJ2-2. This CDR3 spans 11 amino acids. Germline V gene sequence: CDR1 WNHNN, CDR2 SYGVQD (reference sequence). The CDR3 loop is CASSRQGELFF.

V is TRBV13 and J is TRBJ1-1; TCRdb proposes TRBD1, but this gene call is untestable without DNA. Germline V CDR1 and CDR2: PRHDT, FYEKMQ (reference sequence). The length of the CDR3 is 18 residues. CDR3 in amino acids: CASSSRDRKIRMNTEAFF.

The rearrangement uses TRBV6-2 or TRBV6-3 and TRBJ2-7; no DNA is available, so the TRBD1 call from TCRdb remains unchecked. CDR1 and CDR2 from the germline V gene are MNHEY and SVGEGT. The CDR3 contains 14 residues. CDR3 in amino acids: CASSVGAPRREQYF.

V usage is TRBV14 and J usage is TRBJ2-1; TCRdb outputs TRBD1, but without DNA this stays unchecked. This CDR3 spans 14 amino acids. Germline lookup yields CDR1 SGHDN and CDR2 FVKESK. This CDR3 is CASSPTGRYNEQFF.

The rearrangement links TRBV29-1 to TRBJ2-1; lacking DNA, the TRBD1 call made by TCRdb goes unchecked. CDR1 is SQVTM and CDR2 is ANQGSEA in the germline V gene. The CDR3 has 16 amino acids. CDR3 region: CSVEARGGTNYNEQFF.

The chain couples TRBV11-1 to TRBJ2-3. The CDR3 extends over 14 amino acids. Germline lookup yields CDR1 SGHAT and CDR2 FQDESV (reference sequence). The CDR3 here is CASSLGVSTDTQYF.

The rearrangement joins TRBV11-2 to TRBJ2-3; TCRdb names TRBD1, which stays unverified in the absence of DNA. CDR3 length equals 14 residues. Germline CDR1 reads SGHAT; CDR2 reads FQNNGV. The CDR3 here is CASSLHDRADTQYF. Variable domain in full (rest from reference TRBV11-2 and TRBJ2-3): EAGVAQSPRYKIIEKRQSVAFWCNPISGHATLYWYQQILGQGPKLLIQFQNNGVVDDSQLPKDRFSAERLKGVDSTLKIQPAKLEDSAVYLCASSLHDRADTQYFGPGTRLTVL.

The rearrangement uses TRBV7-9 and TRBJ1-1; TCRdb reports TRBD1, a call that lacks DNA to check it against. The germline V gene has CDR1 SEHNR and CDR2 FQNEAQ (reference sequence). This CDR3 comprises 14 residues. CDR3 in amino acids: CASSLGDRVTEAFF. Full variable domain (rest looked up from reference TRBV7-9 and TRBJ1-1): DTGVSQNPRHKITKRGQNVTFRCDPISEHNRLYWYRQTLGQGPEFLTYFQNEAQLEKSRLLSDRFSAERPKGSFSTLEIQRTEQGDSAMYLCASSLGDRVTEAFFGQGTRLTVV.

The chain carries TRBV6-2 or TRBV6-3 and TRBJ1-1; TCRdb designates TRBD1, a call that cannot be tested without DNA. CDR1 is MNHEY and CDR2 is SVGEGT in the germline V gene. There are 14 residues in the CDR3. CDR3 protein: CATGPGTVNTEAFF.

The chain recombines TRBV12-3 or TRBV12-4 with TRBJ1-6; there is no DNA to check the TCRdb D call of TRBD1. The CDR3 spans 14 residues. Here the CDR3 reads CASSLGAGNSPLHF.

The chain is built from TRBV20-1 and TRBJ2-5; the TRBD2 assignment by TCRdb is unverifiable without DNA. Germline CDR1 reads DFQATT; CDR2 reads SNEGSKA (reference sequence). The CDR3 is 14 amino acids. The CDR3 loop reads CSAPGLADEETQYF.

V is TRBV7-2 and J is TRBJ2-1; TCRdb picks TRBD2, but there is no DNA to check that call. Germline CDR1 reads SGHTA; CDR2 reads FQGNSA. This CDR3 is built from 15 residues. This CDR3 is CASSFGLATYNEQFF.

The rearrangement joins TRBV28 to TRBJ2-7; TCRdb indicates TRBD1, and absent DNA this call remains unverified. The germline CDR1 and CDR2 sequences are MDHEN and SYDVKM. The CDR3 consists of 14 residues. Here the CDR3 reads CASSRTGAAYEQYF.

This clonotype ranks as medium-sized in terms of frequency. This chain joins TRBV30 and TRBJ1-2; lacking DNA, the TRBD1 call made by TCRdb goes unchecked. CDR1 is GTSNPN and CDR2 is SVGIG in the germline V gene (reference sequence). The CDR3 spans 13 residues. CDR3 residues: CAWGRTRDYGYTF.

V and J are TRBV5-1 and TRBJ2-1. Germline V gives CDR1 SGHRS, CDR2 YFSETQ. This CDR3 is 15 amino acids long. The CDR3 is CASSLGYSSYNEQFF.

CDR3 loop: CASSYSHVRGRDTEAFF. The chain carries TRBV6-6 and TRBJ1-1; absent DNA, TCRdb's TRBD1 call cannot be checked. CDR1 is MNHNY, CDR2 SVGAGI, per germline (reference sequence). This CDR3 region has 17 residues.

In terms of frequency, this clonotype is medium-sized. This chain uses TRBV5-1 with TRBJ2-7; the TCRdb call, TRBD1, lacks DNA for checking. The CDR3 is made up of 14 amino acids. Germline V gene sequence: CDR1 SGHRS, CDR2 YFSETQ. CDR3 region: CASHPGQGIYEQYF.

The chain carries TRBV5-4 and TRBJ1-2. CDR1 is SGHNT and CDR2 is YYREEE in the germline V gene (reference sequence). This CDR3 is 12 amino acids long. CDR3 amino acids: CASSPGEGGYTF.

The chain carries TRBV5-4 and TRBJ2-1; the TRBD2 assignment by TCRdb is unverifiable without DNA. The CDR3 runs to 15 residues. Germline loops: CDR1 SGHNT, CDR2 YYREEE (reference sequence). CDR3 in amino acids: CASSLTAGGLNEQFF.

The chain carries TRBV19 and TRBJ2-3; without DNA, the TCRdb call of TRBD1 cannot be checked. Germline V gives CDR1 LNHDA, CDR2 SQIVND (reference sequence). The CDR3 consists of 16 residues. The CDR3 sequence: CASSIGRAASTDTQYF.

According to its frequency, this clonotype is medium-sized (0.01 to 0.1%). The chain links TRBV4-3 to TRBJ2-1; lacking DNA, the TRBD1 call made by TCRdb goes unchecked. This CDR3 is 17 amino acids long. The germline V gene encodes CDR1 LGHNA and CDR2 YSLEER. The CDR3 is CASSQDQANPGGDEQFF.